Detailed here is one T cell receptor beta chain. Source study methods: Reference gene primer amplification in the assay estimated nucleated cell counts. Some clones are missing from TCRdb's copy, which holds only in-frame ones; the method was immunoSEQ multiplex PCR. The V and J calls and clone size are taken from that table; D and trimming were inferred from the DNA. This sample yields approximately 220,000 clones, of which 83% are seen a single time; nearly 5% belongs to the top ten. CDR3 length: 16 amino acids. CDR1 and CDR2 from the germline V gene are LGHDT and YNNKEL (reference sequence). Trimming shortened V by 4 bases and J by 0 bases, and 13 bases separated the two germline ends. In assigning cohorts, the study relied on participant-reported clinical history. The data are from a study of blood T cell repertoires in COVID-19.

The origin of this receptor is a woman between 50 and 59 years old who had been exposed to COVID-19. This rearrangement joins TRBV3-1 (or the pseudogene TRBV3-2) to TRBJ1-3, with D possibly TRBD1 on 5 matching bases. The sequencing sample was made of PBMCs or T cells enriched from blood (not recorded which). The CDR3 protein is CASSRLGGSSGNTIYF. CDR3 coding DNA: TGTGCCAGCAGCCGACTCGGGGGGAGCTCTGGAAACACCATATATTTT.